The TCR beta chain described here comes from a study of T-cell memory formation after mild COVID-19. Study-level information: Largely, the TCR clusters proved donor specific.

From the 5' RACE reads, TCRdb called clonotypes with MiXCR, one entry per CDR3 protein. The sample shows about 400,000 distinct CDR3 sequences, 14% of them seen only once. Trimming shortened V by 3 bases and J by 4 bases, and 14 bases separated the two germline ends. The CDR3 consists of 14 residues. Germline V lookup: CDR1 SGHKS, CDR2 YYEKEE (reference sequence). There are a few counts of this clonotype. This clonotype originated in a man aged 18 to 30 who had mild COVID-19 (a few samples of this study predate the infection). Cell type and time point are not known. This sequence joins TRBV5-5 and TRBJ2-7; D is unclear. Sequencing was carried out using PBMCs or a T cell subset sorted from them (not recorded which). The CDR3 loop reads CASSSSDWRYEQYF. The CDR3 DNA is TGTGCCAGCAGCTCATCCGACTGGAGATACGAGCAGTACTTC.